These T cell receptor beta chains were read from a single sample in a study of blood T cell repertoires in COVID-19. Sequencing used immunoSEQ multiplex PCR; TCRdb keeps in-frame clones, though not all of them. The data show roughly 200,000 clones, roughly nine tenths seen once. The specimen sequenced was PBMCs or T cells enriched from blood (not recorded which). All receptors derive from a young woman with acute COVID-19. CDR3s leave out the opening cysteine and the closing phenylalanine or tryptophan. Each record gives: V gene, J gene, D gene, clone size, CDR3 protein. A D gene is named only where the DNA matches it firmly. A row's size may be missing; if present it is once, few, many or a size class.

TRBV9	TRBJ1-4	TRBD1	.	ASSADRGAEKLF
TRBV4-1	TRBJ2-5	TRBD2	.	ASSQGVASGQETQY
TRBV7-3	TRBJ2-2	.	.	ASSPTGSGELF
TRBV5-5	TRBJ2-7	.	.	ASSLASYEQY
TRBV19	TRBJ1-6	.	.	ASSRWDSDSPLH
TRBV7-8	TRBJ1-1	.	once	ASSLGRSNTEAF
TRBV2	TRBJ2-7	TRBD1	.	AKSAGTGGAYEQY
TRBV6-5	TRBJ1-4	.	many	ASSYSSFNEKLF
TRBV25-1	TRBJ1-1	TRBD1	.	ASVAYDRGTEAF
TRBV2	TRBJ1-3	.	.	ASSVSIPGNTIY
TRBV28	TRBJ1-5	TRBD1	.	ASSFWAGGSNQPQH
TRBV5-8	TRBJ2-5	.	.	ASSLRGAETQY
TRBV25-1	TRBJ1-1	.	.	ASSEDTGNTEAF
TRBV5-1	TRBJ2-1	.	.	ASSWKGFGADNEQF
TRBV7-3	TRBJ2-3	.	.	ASSISGTTGTDTQY
TRBV7-2	TRBJ1-2	.	.	ASSLALSLQGYT
TRBV24-1	TRBJ2-1	TRBD2	.	ATSDSTSGGPNEQF
TRBV7-9	TRBJ1-2	.	.	ASSLGTNANYGYT
TRBV6-1	TRBJ1-5	.	.	ASSEMASNQPQH
TRBV10-3	TRBJ1-6	TRBD1	.	AISEQTGENSPLH
TRBV6-2/TRBV6-3	TRBJ2-7	.	.	ASSLTRVEQY
TRBV6-4	TRBJ1-5	TRBD1	.	ASSGRDRESGNQPQH
TRBV7-6	TRBJ1-2	TRBD1	few	ASSLEVLTGDGYT
TRBV5-1	TRBJ1-3	.	.	ASSSDSQSSGNTIY
TRBV4-1	TRBJ2-2	TRBD1	.	ASSQRQGNTGELF
TRBV3-1/TRBV3-2	TRBJ1-2	TRBD1	.	ASSQEPGTGLNYGYT
TRBV19	TRBJ1-1	.	.	ASSIAGAEAF
TRBV4-1	TRBJ2-7	.	.	ASSRETGLLAYEQY
TRBV5-8	TRBJ2-1	.	.	ASSPRVAPYNEQF
TRBV19	TRBJ1-1	.	few	ASRNRETNTEAF
TRBV7-9	TRBJ2-2	.	once	ASIWGLDPGVELF
TRBV19	TRBJ2-7	.	.	ASRQARGYEQY
TRBV10-1	TRBJ1-1	.	once	ASGLRGTEAF
TRBV5-4	TRBJ1-6	TRBD1	.	ASSGGGQGTGNSPLH
TRBV18	TRBJ1-2	TRBD1	.	ASSPIRGPDRSPNYGYT
TRBV18	TRBJ1-2	.	.	ASSPGRDDYGYT
TRBV9	TRBJ1-2	.	.	ASSVQGRGYT
TRBV11-3	TRBJ2-2	.	.	ASSFDIGELF
TRBV6-1	TRBJ1-2	TRBD1	.	ASSESGGTGHGYT
TRBV12-3/TRBV12-4	TRBJ1-6	.	.	ASSFGGGSPLH
TRBV3-1/TRBV3-2	TRBJ1-2	.	few	ASSQVVGGYGYT
TRBV19	TRBJ2-2	TRBD1	.	ASSLQGYTGELF
TRBV19	TRBJ1-5	TRBD1	.	ASSTMTGKGNQPQH